Reported below is one T cell receptor (beta chain). Its antigen is as yet unknown. The junction does not match germline at one end; this may be a read error. This sample was taken from a study of glioma-infiltrating T cells. The CDR3 has 14 amino acids. Germline V gene data show CDR1 as MNHEY and CDR2 as SMNVEV (reference sequence). Using RNA template, CDR3s of TCR alpha and beta were amplified with iRepertoire arm-PCR. Tissue mRNA or PBMC total RNA, roughly 100-400 ng, went into one-step reverse transcription and amplification. Each CDR3 protein gets one entry after TCRdb re-called the multiplex PCR reads with MiXCR. The table includes about 200,000 distinct CDR3 sequences, around 32% detected once. Notes on the study in general: CDR3 overlap between tissue and blood was very small. Non-neoplastic patients had below-expected tissue-blood divergence, while all gliomas exceeded expectation.

Sequencing input: glioma tissue, nonneoplastic brain tissue, or PBMCs (not recorded which). This TCR derives from a human donor with low-grade glioma or glioblastoma, undergoing nonglioma brain surgery, or in good health (not recorded which). The V gene is TRBV27, the J gene TRBJ2-3; TRBD1 might be the D (5 bases). For the CDR3, the DNA is TGTGCCAGCAGTTTCAGCTGGAGAACAGGTACGCAGTATTTT. Protein: CASSFSWRTGTQYF.